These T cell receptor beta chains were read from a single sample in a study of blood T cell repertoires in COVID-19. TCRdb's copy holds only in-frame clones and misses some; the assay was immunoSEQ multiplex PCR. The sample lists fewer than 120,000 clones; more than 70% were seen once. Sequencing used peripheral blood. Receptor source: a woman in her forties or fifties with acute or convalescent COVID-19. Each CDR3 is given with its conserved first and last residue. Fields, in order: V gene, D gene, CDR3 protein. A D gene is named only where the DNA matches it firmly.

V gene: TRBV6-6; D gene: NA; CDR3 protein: CASSAAKNIQYF
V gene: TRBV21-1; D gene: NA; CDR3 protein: CASSKRGTSGNYEQYF
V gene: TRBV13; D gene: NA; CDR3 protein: CASRGDMNTGELFF
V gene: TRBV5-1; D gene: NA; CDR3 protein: CASSPRRENYGYTF
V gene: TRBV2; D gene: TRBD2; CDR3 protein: CASSSGTSVNEQFF
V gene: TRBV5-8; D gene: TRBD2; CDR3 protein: CASSPGLAGSYEQYF
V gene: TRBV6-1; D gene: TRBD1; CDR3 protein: CASSDRTGGAYEAFF
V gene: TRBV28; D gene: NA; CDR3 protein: CASSLSSGYGTGELFF
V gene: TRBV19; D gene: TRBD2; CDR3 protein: CASSVVGKASGRRETQYF
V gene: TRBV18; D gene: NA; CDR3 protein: CASSLDSEGSPLHF
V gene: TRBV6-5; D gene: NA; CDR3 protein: CASSDKFEAFF
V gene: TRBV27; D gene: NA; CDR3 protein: CASSFLSYEQYF
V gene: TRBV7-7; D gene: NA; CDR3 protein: CASSPQGRADTQYF
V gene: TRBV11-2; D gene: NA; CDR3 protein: CASSFRADSSYNEQFF
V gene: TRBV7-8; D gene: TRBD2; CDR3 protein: CASTMASGGTDTQYF
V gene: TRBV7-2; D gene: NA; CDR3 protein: CASNRELSNEKLFF
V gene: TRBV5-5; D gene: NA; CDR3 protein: CASSSGQNTDTQYF
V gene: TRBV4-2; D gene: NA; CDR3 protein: CASSRVGEEGTGELFF
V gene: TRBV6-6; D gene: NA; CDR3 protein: CASSYSRNTEAFF
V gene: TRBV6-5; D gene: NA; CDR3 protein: CASTPRSGGNYGYTF
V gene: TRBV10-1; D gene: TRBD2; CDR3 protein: CASSEQLSLAARGVNTQYF
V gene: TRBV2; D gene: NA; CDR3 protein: CASRVFPRRVAKNIQYF
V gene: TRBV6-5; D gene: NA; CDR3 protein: CASSTPPGPQHF
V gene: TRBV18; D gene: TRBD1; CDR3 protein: CASSPPPAGTGAVGYTF
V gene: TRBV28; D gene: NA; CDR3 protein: CASLPRGTNEKLFF